Following are 26 T cell receptor beta chains from one sample sequenced in a study of control samples from healthy donors and cancer patients. The repertoire was sequenced with immunoSEQ multiplex PCR; TCRdb's copy has only in-frame clones and lacks some. The sample includes 90,000 to 130,000 clones, approximately 80% of them seen just once. What was sequenced was blood. The source is a young man in good health.

This clone came up a few times. This chain joins TRBV9 and TRBJ2-2; the D gene is possibly TRBD1 (6 bases). The CDR3 contains 16 residues. Looked up from germline, CDR1 is SGDLS and CDR2 is YYNGEE. V was trimmed by 4 bases and J by 2 bases, leaving 15 bases between them. This chain's CDR3 is CASSPDGTLNTGELFF. CDR3 nucleotide sequence: TGTGCCAGCAGCCCGGACGGGACACTAAACACCGGGGAGCTGTTTTTT.

J is TRBJ1-1 and V is TRBV15; D unclear. Trimming pared 6 bases from V and 7 bases from J, leaving 9 bases between. This CDR3 comprises 11 residues. From germline, CDR1 is LNHNV and CDR2 YYDKDF (reference sequence). CDR3 amino acids: CATREAIEAFF. The CDR3 DNA reads TGTGCCACCAGGGAAGCGATTGAAGCTTTCTTT. Full variable domain (rest looked up from reference TRBV15 and TRBJ1-1): DAMVIQNPRYQVTQFGKPVTLSCSQTLNHNVMYWYQQKSSQAPKLLFHYYDKDFNNEADTPDNFQSRRPNTSFCFLDIRSPGLGDTAMYLCATREAIEAFFGQGTRLTVV.

V and J are TRBV7-9 and TRBJ2-7; D gene unclear. The CDR3 loop spans 13 amino acids. Germline CDR1 SEHNR, CDR2 FQNEAQ (reference sequence). With 6 bases removed from V and 3 bases from J, the gap between germline ends came to 12 bases. The CDR3 DNA sequence: TGTGCCAGCAGTACTAAGGTTGACTACGAGCAGTACTTC. This translates into CASSTKVDYEQYF.

This chain uses TRBV13 with TRBJ2-2; 7 bases match TRBD2. The germline gives CDR1 PRHDT, CDR2 FYEKMQ (reference sequence). V trimming: 2 bases; J trimming: 5 bases; junction bases outside the gene matches: 5. This CDR3 contains 15 residues. The CDR3 DNA is TGTGCCAGCAGCTTACAGCGGGGAGGAACCGGGGAGCTGTTTTTT. Translated: CASSLQRGGTGELFF. Combining the CDR3 with reference TRBV13 and TRBJ2-2 gives the whole variable domain AAGVIQSPRHLIKEKRETATLKCYPIPRHDTVYWYQQGPGQDPQFLISFYEKMQSDKGSIPDRFSAQQFSDYHSELNMSSLELGDSALYFCASSLQRGGTGELFFGEGSRLTVL.

The chain recombines TRBV5-1 with TRBJ2-1, with 9 bases fitting TRBD1. CDR1 is SGHRS, CDR2 YFSETQ, per germline. V was pared by 3 bases and J by 7 bases, with 8 bases of the junction left unmatched. The CDR3 length is 15 residues. This CDR3 reads CASSSGTGSVNEQFF. The CDR3 DNA reads TGCGCCAGCAGCTCTGGGACAGGGTCCGTAAATGAGCAGTTCTTC.

The chain carries TRBV6-5 and TRBJ1-2, with a weak D call TRBD1 (6 bases). The germline V and J ends were trimmed by 2 bases and 1 base, with 8 bases remaining between them. The CDR3 extends over 14 amino acids. CDR1 is MNHEY, CDR2 SVGAGI, per germline. The CDR3 DNA is TGTGCCAGCAGTTACAGGGGGTTTAACTATGGCTACACCTTC. This sequence encodes CASSYRGFNYGYTF.

This clone has more than one count but fewer than ten. V gene TRBV14 combines with J gene TRBJ1-2; possible D gene TRBD1, 6 bases. Germline values: CDR1 SGHDN, CDR2 FVKESK. The CDR3 is 15 amino acids. V shed 0 bases and J shed 0 bases, with 8 bases lying between them. The chain's CDR3 is CASSQDGTTNYGYTF. As DNA, the CDR3 is TGTGCCAGCAGCCAAGATGGGACAACTAACTATGGCTACACCTTC. The full variable domain, rest sourced from reference TRBV14 and TRBJ1-2, is EAGVTQFPSHSVIEKGQTVTLRCDPISGHDNLYWYRRVMGKEIKFLLHFVKESKQDESGMPNNRFLAERTGGTYSTLKVQPAELEDSGVYFCASSQDGTTNYGYTFGSGTRLTVV.

The chain uses TRBV13 and TRBJ2-2; 7 nucleotides line up with TRBD1. The CDR3 is made up of 15 amino acids. J was trimmed by 4 bases and V by 1 base; bases with no gene match: 3. The germline V gene encodes CDR1 PRHDT and CDR2 FYEKMQ (reference sequence). CDR3 sequence reads: CASSLEGAGTGELFF. In DNA, the CDR3 is TGTGCCAGCAGCTTAGAGGGGGCTGGCACCGGGGAGCTGTTTTTT.

The chain couples TRBV10-1 to TRBJ1-1, with 9 bases aligning to TRBD1. CDR3 size: 15 residues. The junction had 11 bases not matched to a gene; V was cut back by 5 bases and J by 7 bases. The V gene's germline CDR1 is WNHNN and CDR2 SYGVQD (reference sequence). In nucleotides, the CDR3 is TGCGCCAGCAGTCGCTACAGGGGGCAAAGGGATGAAGCTTTCTTT. Its protein is CASSRYRGQRDEAFF.

CDR3 amino acids: CASSLGLDNEQFF. The CDR3 DNA sequence: TGCGCCAGCAGCTTGGGCCTGGACAATGAGCAGTTCTTC. This chain joins TRBV5-1 and TRBJ2-1; D is ambiguous. Between the trimmed V and J ends, which lost 0 bases and 5 bases, there was a span of 6 bases. Germline loops: CDR1 SGHRS, CDR2 YFSETQ. This CDR3 comprises 13 residues.

V and J are TRBV6-5 and TRBJ1-1, with D hard to call. Trimming left V 7 bases short and J 3 bases short, with 12 bases between. CDR3 size: 13 residues. Germline V CDR1 and CDR2: MNHEY, SVGAGI. The CDR3 sequence: CASNLGWDTEAFF. Here the CDR3 DNA reads TGTGCCAGCAACCTCGGGTGGGACACTGAAGCTTTCTTT.

The chain employs TRBV6-5 and TRBJ1-2, with D possibly matching TRBD1 (5 bases). The V end was cut by 5 bases, the J end by 6 bases, with 13 bases between. This CDR3 region has 13 residues. Germline V gene data show CDR1 as MNHEY and CDR2 as SVGAGI. This CDR3 reads CASSPAVRDGYTF. CDR3 coding DNA: TGTGCCAGCAGTCCCGCGGTCAGGGATGGCTACACCTTC.

The gene calls are TRBV9 and TRBJ1-1; no definite D call. This CDR3 has 14 amino acids. Looked up from germline, CDR1 is SGDLS and CDR2 is YYNGEE. V lost 0 bases, J lost 1 base, and 7 bases lay in between. In nucleotides, the CDR3 is TGTGCCAGCAGCGTAGACACAGCGAACACTGAAGCTTTCTTT. Translation: CASSVDTANTEAFF.

The chain has TRBV25-1 and TRBJ1-4; D not certain. Germline values: CDR1 MGHDK, CDR2 SYGVNS. The CDR3 has 16 amino acids. Trimming shortened V by 1 base and J by 2 bases, and 11 bases separated the two germline ends. The CDR3 loop reads CASSELVVGTNEKLFF. In nucleotides, the CDR3 is TGTGCCAGCAGTGAATTGGTGGTGGGGACTAATGAAAAACTGTTTTTT.

This clone was found once. The rearrangement joins TRBV5-6 to TRBJ1-4; D may be TRBD1 (6 bases). From germline, CDR1 is SGHDT and CDR2 YYEEEE. V was pared by 4 bases and J by 0 bases, with 13 bases between. This CDR3 is 16 amino acids long. The CDR3 here is CASSLRTAATNEKLFF. DNA of the CDR3: TGTGCCAGCAGCCTTCGGACAGCTGCAACTAATGAAAAACTGTTTTTT.

This clone was seen more than once but under ten times. The chain has TRBV2 and TRBJ1-2, with D possibly TRBD1 on 6 matching bases. The V gene lost 1 base and the J gene lost 8 bases, with 14 bases spanning the gap. CDR1 and CDR2 from the germline V gene are SNHLY and FYNNEI. This CDR3 region has 14 residues. The CDR3 bases are TGTGCCAGCAGTGAAGGGGGGGCGTTGCTCGGCTACACCTTC. It specifies CASSEGGALLGYTF.

The DNA of the CDR3 is TGTGCCAGCAGTTGGGGACGGGGAAACACCATATATTTT. It specifies CASSWGRGNTIYF. This rearrangement joins TRBV5-6 to TRBJ1-3; a weak D match, TRBD1 (5 bases). The CDR3 has 13 residues. V was pared by 5 bases and J by 4 bases, with 10 bases between. Germline V gene sequence: CDR1 SGHDT, CDR2 YYEEEE.

The chain uses TRBV7-9 and TRBJ2-3; 9 nucleotides match TRBD1. The V and J ends lost 0 bases and 0 bases, in that order; junction bases with no gene match: 7. This CDR3 has 18 amino acids. CDR1 is SEHNR, CDR2 FQNEAQ, per germline (reference sequence). CDR3 nucleotide sequence: TGTGCCAGCAGCTTAGCGCCTACAGGGGGCGATAGCACAGATACGCAGTATTTT. Encoded protein: CASSLAPTGGDSTDTQYF.

This clone was found a few times. The J gene is TRBJ1-5, the V gene TRBV5-5; TRBD1 aligns across 7 bases. Germline CDR1 is SGHKS and CDR2 is YYEKEE (reference sequence). Trimming removed 4 bases from V and 0 bases from J; junction bases left unmatched: 13. The CDR3 has 18 residues. The CDR3 sequence: CASSVAPGQYNSNQPQHF. CDR3 nucleotide sequence: TGTGCCAGCAGCGTGGCCCCGGGACAGTATAATAGCAATCAGCCCCAGCATTTT. Using reference TRBV5-5 and TRBJ1-5 for the parts outside the CDR3, the full variable domain is DAGVTQSPTHLIKTRGQQVTLRCSPISGHKSVSWYQQVLGQGPQFIFQYYEKEERGRGNFPDRFSARQFPNYSSELNVNALLLGDSALYLCASSVAPGQYNSNQPQHFGDGTRLSIL.

The chain links TRBV6-5 to TRBJ1-1, with 7 bases identical to TRBD1. Germline V gene data show CDR1 as MNHEY and CDR2 as SVGAGI. V trimming: 0 bases; J trimming: 8 bases; junction bases outside the gene matches: 6. The CDR3 runs to 14 residues. CDR3 loop: CASSYSPTGIEAFF. The DNA for the CDR3 is TGTGCCAGCAGTTACTCGCCGACAGGGATAGAAGCTTTCTTT.

This chain links TRBV3-1 (or the pseudogene TRBV3-2) with TRBJ2-7; D gene ambiguous. CDR1 is LGHDT, CDR2 YNNKEL, per germline (reference sequence). Trimming pared 0 bases from V and 7 bases from J, leaving 13 bases between. The CDR3 loop spans 14 amino acids. CDR3 amino acids: CASSQEVVPREQYF. The DNA of the CDR3 is TGTGCCAGCAGCCAAGAAGTAGTCCCACGGGAGCAGTACTTC.

V and J are TRBV6-5 and TRBJ1-2, with D maybe TRBD1 (5 bases). CDR1 is MNHEY and CDR2 is SVGAGI in the germline V gene. V was pared by 0 bases and J by 13 bases, with 15 bases between. The CDR3 is 13 residues long. This CDR3 reads CASSYSKSVGGTF. CDR3 DNA: TGTGCCAGCAGTTACTCGAAATCGGTCGGGGGCACCTTC.

The rearrangement joins TRBV2 to TRBJ1-6, with D maybe TRBD1 (5 bases). This CDR3 region has 16 residues. Looked up from germline, CDR1 is SNHLY and CDR2 is FYNNEI. The V end was cut by 5 bases, the J end by 7 bases, with 18 bases between. The CDR3 is CASSPRAMGLNSPLHF. CDR3 bases: TGTGCCAGCAGTCCCAGGGCGATGGGACTAAATTCACCCCTCCACTTT. The complete variable domain, with remaining parts taken from reference TRBV2 and TRBJ1-6, reads EPEVTQTPSHQVTQMGQEVILRCVPISNHLYFYWYRQILGQKVEFLVSFYNNEISEKSEIFDDQFSVERPDGSNFTLKIRSTKLEDSAMYFCASSPRAMGLNSPLHFGNGTRLTVT.

V and J are TRBV6-6 and TRBJ1-1; D gene ambiguous. Trimming pared 2 bases from V and 1 base from J, leaving 11 bases between. This CDR3 comprises 15 residues. Germline V CDR1 and CDR2: MNHNY, SVGAGI (reference sequence). The CDR3 loop reads CASSYRGSGNTEAFF. Written as DNA, the CDR3 is TGTGCCAGCAGTTACCGTGGCAGTGGGAACACTGAAGCTTTCTTT.

The rearrangement joins TRBV5-6 to TRBJ1-2; D is ambiguous. Trimming removed 0 bases at V and 10 bases at J, with 16 bases between. Germline-derived CDR1 and CDR2 are SGHDT and YYEEEE. The CDR3 length is 14 residues. The CDR3 loop reads CASSLDGPGSFYTF. Written as DNA, the CDR3 is TGTGCCAGCAGCTTGGACGGCCCGGGGAGTTTCTACACCTTC.

This chain links TRBV2 with TRBJ2-5; the D gene is possibly TRBD2 (6 bases). The CDR3 has 14 amino acids. Germline V lookup: CDR1 SNHLY, CDR2 FYNNEI. Trimming removed 4 bases from V and 5 bases from J, with 14 bases in between. This CDR3 reads CASSVAEGRETQYF. As DNA, the CDR3 is TGTGCCAGCAGTGTAGCGGAGGGGCGGGAGACCCAGTACTTC.